These T cell receptor beta chains were read from a single sample in a study of T-cell reconstitution after alpha-beta-depleted transplantation in children. TCRdb reprocessed the PCR reads with MiXCR, giving one entry per CDR3 protein. The table lists roughly 190,000 distinct CDR3 sequences, about 14% of them singletons, with about 13% in the top ten. This material consisted of PBMCs from the stem cell graft donor, taken from the stem cell graft. Source of these receptors: a human donor who donated a stem cell graft to a child with acute lymphoblastic leukemia. Both conserved end residues are trimmed from each CDR3. The order of the fields is V gene, D gene, J gene, CDR3 protein. A D gene is named only where the DNA matches it firmly.

>TRBV10-2|TRBD1|TRBJ1-3
ASTRQGAGNTIY
>TRBV12-3/TRBV12-4|.|TRBJ2-1
ASTTLERLNEQF
>TRBV13|.|TRBJ2-1
ASTSEGGPYNEQF
>TRBV27|TRBD1|TRBJ2-2
ASSIYQGAKLF
>TRBV5-1|TRBD2|TRBJ2-6
ASSSGGSGANVLT
>TRBV29-1|TRBD1|TRBJ2-3
SVLKGTGDTDTQY
>TRBV3-1|.|TRBJ1-3
ASSQVAYGNTIY
>TRBV5-1|TRBD1|TRBJ1-2
ASSLEGTGNNGYT
>TRBV6-4|.|TRBJ2-1
ASSDLLRQRDEQF
>TRBV5-1|.|TRBJ1-4
ASSSGRQGIGEKLF
>TRBV9|TRBD1|TRBJ1-1
ASSVATGGAANTEAF
>TRBV7-9|.|TRBJ2-1
ASSLTQQNEQF
>TRBV28|.|TRBJ1-2
ASSLRRGSVYGYT
>TRBV11-2|.|TRBJ2-1
ASSFGDAEYNEQF
>TRBV20-1|.|TRBJ2-1
SARQPSPGNEQF
>TRBV25-1|TRBD1|TRBJ2-7
ASSEPGTGDYEQY
>TRBV5-1|TRBD1|TRBJ2-1
ASSLGGAGQGGDEQF
>TRBV5-4|.|TRBJ2-3
ASSADSSTDTQY
>TRBV20-1|.|TRBJ1-2
SASNAMGAGNYGYT
>TRBV29-1|.|TRBJ1-1
SVEEGDTEAF
>TRBV20-1|.|TRBJ2-7
SASLVYEQY
>TRBV27|.|TRBJ1-1
ASSLSFGGRNTEAF
>TRBV5-1|.|TRBJ1-3
ASSFGDSRNTIY
>TRBV9|.|TRBJ1-4
ASSADTHNEKLF
>TRBV20-1|.|TRBJ2-1
SARDLQGNEQF
>TRBV6-1|.|TRBJ1-2
ASSEYGHYGYT
>TRBV5-1|TRBD2|TRBJ2-1
ASSLDGGRHNEQF
>TRBV7-9|TRBD1|TRBJ2-1
ASSLPGQGSRNEQF
>TRBV20-1|TRBD2|TRBJ2-7
SATRGDEQY
>TRBV12-3/TRBV12-4|.|TRBJ2-3
ASSAPLGTSDTQY
>TRBV29-1|.|TRBJ2-2
SAWTDPNTGELF
>TRBV27|.|TRBJ2-3
ASSLSYPSTDTQY
>TRBV5-1|TRBD1|TRBJ2-1
ASSSEPGQAYNEQF
>TRBV10-3|TRBD1|TRBJ1-5
AISPGQGDLQPQH
>TRBV7-9|.|TRBJ2-7
ASSLLDSGEQY
>TRBV7-2|TRBD2|TRBJ2-5
AARTSGKKRETQY
>TRBV5-1|.|TRBJ2-3
ASSLINPTDTQY
>TRBV10-2|.|TRBJ2-2
ASKGPFNTGELF
>TRBV10-1|TRBD2|TRBJ2-7
ASSVSGRPPYEQY
>TRBV12-3/TRBV12-4|.|TRBJ1-5
ASSLGEARQPQH
>TRBV11-2|TRBD2|TRBJ2-1
ASSFSSGGHNEQF
>TRBV5-5|.|TRBJ2-1
ASSLRGAGDEQF
>TRBV5-1|TRBD2|TRBJ2-1
ASSYGLASNEQF
>TRBV6-1|.|TRBJ1-3
ASSAGGAEDGNTIY
>TRBV6-2/TRBV6-3|.|TRBJ2-3
ASSYSPASLLVVGLSTDTQY
>TRBV28|.|TRBJ2-6
ASRSGGISGANVLT
>TRBV5-1|TRBD2|TRBJ2-3
ASSLRGVRAGAGGPADTQY
>TRBV6-5|TRBD1|TRBJ1-1
ASSPPGTGVTEAF
>TRBV20-1|.|TRBJ1-5
SAITQNSNQPQH
>TRBV5-1|TRBD1|TRBJ1-1
ASSIGTGYRTEAF
>TRBV11-1|.|TRBJ2-7
ASSHYREQY
>TRBV7-9|.|TRBJ1-4
ASSLEGSGGSEKLF